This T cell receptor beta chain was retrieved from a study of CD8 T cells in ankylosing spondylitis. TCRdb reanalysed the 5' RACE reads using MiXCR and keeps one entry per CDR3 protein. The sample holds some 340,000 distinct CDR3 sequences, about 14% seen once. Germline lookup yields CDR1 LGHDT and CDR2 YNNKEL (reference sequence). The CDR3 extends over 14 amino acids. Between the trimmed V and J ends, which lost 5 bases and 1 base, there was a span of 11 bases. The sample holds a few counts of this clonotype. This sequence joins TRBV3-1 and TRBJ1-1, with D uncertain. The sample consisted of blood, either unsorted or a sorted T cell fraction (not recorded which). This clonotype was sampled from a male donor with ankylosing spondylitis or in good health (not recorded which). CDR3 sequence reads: CASSSNPANTEAFF. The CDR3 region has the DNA TGTGCCAGCAGCTCAAACCCAGCGAACACTGAAGCTTTCTTT.